A single sample is the source of the 8 T cell receptor beta chains below, sequenced in a study of shared clonotypes between healthy human individuals. Some clones are missing from TCRdb's copy, which holds only in-frame ones; the method was immunoSEQ multiplex PCR. The sample records 550,000 to 600,000 clones, around 77% being singletons. The source material was PBMCs. These receptors came from a woman between 35 and 50 years old in good health. Some clones in this sample may be carry-over from other donors' samples.

The CDR3 nucleotides are TGTGCCAGCAGTTTCCAGGGGGGTTACAATGAGCAGTTCTTC. The encoded protein is CASSFQGGYNEQFF. The rearrangement joins TRBV27 to TRBJ2-1, with TRBD1 as a possible D gene (7 bases). V lost 3 bases and J 4 bases, leaving 10 bases between the germline ends. This CDR3 has 14 residues. Germline V gene lookup returns CDR1 MNHEY and CDR2 SMNVEV (reference sequence).

The chain employs TRBV5-6 and TRBJ2-1; 9 bases fit TRBD2. CDR1 SGHDT and CDR2 YYEEEE come from the germline V gene. After removal of 3 bases from V and 5 bases from J, the junction contained 9 bases not matched to a gene. The CDR3 totals 16 residues. The CDR3 loop reads CASSSTFSGRNNEQFF. The DNA for the CDR3 is TGTGCCAGCAGCTCCACCTTTAGCGGGAGAAACAATGAGCAGTTCTTC.

Only a few counts were recorded for this clone. The identical CDR3 is also encoded by other nucleotide sequences in the sample. The rearrangement joins TRBV29-1 to TRBJ1-1, with a weak D call TRBD1 (5 bases). V shed 1 base and J shed 5 bases, with 11 bases lying between them. This CDR3 comprises 13 residues. In germline, CDR1 is SQVTM, CDR2 ANQGSEA. CDR3 residues: CSVEAGGWTEAFF. For the CDR3, the DNA is TGCAGCGTTGAAGCTGGGGGTTGGACTGAAGCTTTCTTT.

The chain joins TRBV7-2 to TRBJ2-3; D unclear. Germline V gene lookup returns CDR1 SGHTA and CDR2 FQGNSA. The CDR3 length is 14 residues. V lost 5 bases to trimming and J lost 0 bases, with 9 bases between them. The CDR3 nucleotides read TGTGCCAGCAGCCTCGGGCCAAGCACAGATACGCAGTATTTT. This translates into CASSLGPSTDTQYF.

This chain links TRBV10-2 with TRBJ2-7; D is undetermined. The length of the CDR3 is 12 residues. V shed 3 bases and J shed 2 bases, with 5 bases lying between them. CDR1 and CDR2 (germline): WSHSY, SAAADI. CDR3 bases: TGCGCCAGCAGTGATCGAGCCTACGAGCAGTACTTC. Its protein is CASSDRAYEQYF.

Comment on this clone: This likely reflects a read error, since a far larger clone is one base away. The V and J genes are TRBV19 and TRBJ1-1; 7 positions agree with TRBD1. CDR1 and CDR2 (germline): LNHDA, SQIVND (reference sequence). The CDR3 contains 13 residues. CDR3 residues: CDSSRLGQDEAFF. CDR3 in DNA: TGTGACAGTAGTAGACTCGGACAGGATGAAGCTTTCTTT.

The table lists this clone with a count of one. The CDR3: CSVGTSGSSEQYF. The CDR3 DNA sequence: TGCAGCGTGGGGACTAGCGGGAGCTCCGAGCAGTACTTC. The genes are TRBV29-1 and TRBJ2-7; 14 positions match TRBD2. V dropped 6 bases and J dropped 6; count of bases not matched to a gene: 4. This CDR3 region has 13 residues. The V gene's germline CDR1 is SQVTM and CDR2 ANQGSEA.

This clone occurred a few times. Additional DNA sequences in this sample encode the identical CDR3. The rearrangement links TRBV30 to TRBJ1-3; D is uncertain. V was pared by 3 bases and J by 0 bases, with 0 bases between. The CDR3 sequence is 11 residues long. CDR1 is GTSNPN and CDR2 is SVGIG in the germline V gene (reference sequence). CDR3 bases: TGTGCCTGGAGCTCTGGAAACACCATATATTTT. Its protein product is CAWSSGNTIYF.